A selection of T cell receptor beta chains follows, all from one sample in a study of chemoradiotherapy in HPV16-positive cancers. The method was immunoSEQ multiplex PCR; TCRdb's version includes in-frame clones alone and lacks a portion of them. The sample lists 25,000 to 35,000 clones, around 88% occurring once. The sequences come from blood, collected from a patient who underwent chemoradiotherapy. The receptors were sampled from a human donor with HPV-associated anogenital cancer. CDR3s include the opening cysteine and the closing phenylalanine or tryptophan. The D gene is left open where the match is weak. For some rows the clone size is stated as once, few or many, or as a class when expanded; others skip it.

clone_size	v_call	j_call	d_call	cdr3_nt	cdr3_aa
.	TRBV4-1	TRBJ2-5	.	TGCGCCAGCAGCCCGATGATGGGCTACCAGGGGAGAGAGACCCAGTACTTC	CASSPMMGYQGRETQYF
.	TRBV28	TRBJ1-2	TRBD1	TGTGCCAGCAGTTTAGGCACTGACAGGGAGAACTATGGCTACACCTTC	CASSLGTDRENYGYTF
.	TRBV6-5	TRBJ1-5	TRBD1	TGTGCCAGCAGTTCCCAGGGGGCCGTGGGCAATCAGCCCCAGCATTTT	CASSSQGAVGNQPQHF
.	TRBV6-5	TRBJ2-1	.	TGTGCCAGCAGTTACACCGGCCACGGATCCGGTGAGCAGTTCTTC	CASSYTGHGSGEQFF
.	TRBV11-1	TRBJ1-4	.	TGTGCCAGCAGTTCCAGGGAGGCCTCCGTAGCAAAACTGTTTTTT	CASSSREASVAKLFF
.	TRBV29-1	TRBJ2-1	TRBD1	TGCAGCGTTGATACAGGGGGTAGGGGCAATGAGCAGTTCTTC	CSVDTGGRGNEQFF
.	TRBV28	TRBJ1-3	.	TGTGCCAGCAGTTTCGGTTTCGACTTTCTCCGAAACACCATATATTTT	CASSFGFDFLRNTIYF
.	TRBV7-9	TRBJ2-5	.	TGTGCCAGCAGCCCCCGGATTGGACATGGAGAGACCCAGTACTTC	CASSPRIGHGETQYF
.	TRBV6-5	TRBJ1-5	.	TGTGCCAGCAGTCTCCAACAGGGACAGCCCCAGCATTTT	CASSLQQGQPQHF
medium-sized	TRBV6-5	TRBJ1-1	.	TGTGCCAGCAGTTACTTCCGGGACACTGAAGCTTTCTTT	CASSYFRDTEAFF
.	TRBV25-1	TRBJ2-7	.	TGTGCCAGCAGGCCAACAGGCGCGAACTACGAGCAGTACTTC	CASRPTGANYEQYF
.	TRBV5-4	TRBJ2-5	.	TGTGCCAGCAGCTTAGGATGGCCAGGGCAAGAGACCCAGTACTTC	CASSLGWPGQETQYF
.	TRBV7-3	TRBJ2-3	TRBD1	TGTGCCAGCAGCTCTTTGGGACAGGGCACAGATACGCAGTATTTT	CASSSLGQGTDTQYF
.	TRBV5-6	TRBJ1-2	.	TGTGCCAGCAGTCGGTCAGCCTATGGCTACACCTTC	CASSRSAYGYTF
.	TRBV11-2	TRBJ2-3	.	TGTGCCAGCAGCCCGGACAGACACACAGATACGCAGTATTTT	CASSPDRHTDTQYF
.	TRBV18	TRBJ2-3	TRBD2	TGTGCCAGCTCACCACGACGGGAGGGGGGAGATACGCAGTATTTT	CASSPRREGGDTQYF
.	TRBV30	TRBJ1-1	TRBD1	TGTGCCTGGAGTCAGGGGGACAGCTGGAACACTGAAGCTTTCTTT	CAWSQGDSWNTEAFF
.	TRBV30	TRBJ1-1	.	TGTGCCTGGAGTGTTTCCGCGAACACTGAAGCTTTCTTT	CAWSVSANTEAFF
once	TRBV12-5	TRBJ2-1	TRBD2	TGTGCTAGTGGTTTGGAAGTGGGGGGGGAGCAGTTCTTC	CASGLEVGGEQFF
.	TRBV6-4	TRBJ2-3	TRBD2	TGTGCCAGCAGTGGGACTAGCGGGGGGGCAGATACGCAGTATTTT	CASSGTSGGADTQYF
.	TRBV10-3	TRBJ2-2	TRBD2	TGTGCCATCAGACCTTCCGGGACTAGCTTTGTATTATCCGGGGAGCTGTTTTTT	CAIRPSGTSFVLSGELFF
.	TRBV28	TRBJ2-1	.	TGTGCCAGCAGCCCGCCCGGGAGCTCCTACAATGAGCAGTTCTTC	CASSPPGSSYNEQFF
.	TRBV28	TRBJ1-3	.	TGTGCCAGCAGTTTTCTGGGCTCTGGAAACACCATATATTTT	CASSFLGSGNTIYF
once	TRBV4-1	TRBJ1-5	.	TGCGCCAGCAGCCGCCAGGGCTTAAATCAGCCCCAGCATTTT	CASSRQGLNQPQHF
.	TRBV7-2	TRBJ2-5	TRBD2	TGTGCCAGCAGCCCTTGGGAGCGGGAAGTAGGGCAAGAGACCCAGTACTTC	CASSPWEREVGQETQYF
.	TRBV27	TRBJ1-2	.	TGTGCCAGCAGTTTCCGTACCTCGGGGGGCTACACCTTC	CASSFRTSGGYTF
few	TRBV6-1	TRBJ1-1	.	TGTGCCAGCTACGTTGGGAACACTGAAGCTTTCTTT	CASYVGNTEAFF
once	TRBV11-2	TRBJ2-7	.	TGTGCCAGCAGTTTAGGGGGGACGGGAAGGGAGTACTTC	CASSLGGTGREYF
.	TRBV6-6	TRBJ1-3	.	TGTGCCAGCAGGTTGACCTCTGGAAACACCATATATTTT	CASRLTSGNTIYF
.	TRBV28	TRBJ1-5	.	TGTGCCAGCAGTTTACCCGTTAGCAATCAGCCCCAGCATTTT	CASSLPVSNQPQHF
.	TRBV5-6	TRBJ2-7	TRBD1	TGTGCCAGCAGCCACCGGGACAGGGCTGTGCAGTACTTC	CASSHRDRAVQYF
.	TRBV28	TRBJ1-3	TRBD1	TGTGCCAGCAGCTTGACAGGGGTTCTTGGCAACACCATATATTTT	CASSLTGVLGNTIYF
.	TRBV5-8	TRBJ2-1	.	TGTGCCAGCAGCCAGGGACAAAGCTCCTACAATGAGCAGTTCTTC	CASSQGQSSYNEQFF
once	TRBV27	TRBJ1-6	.	TGTGCCAGCAGTCTCCGCAATTCACCCCTCCACTTT	CASSLRNSPLHF
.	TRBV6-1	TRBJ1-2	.	TGTGCCAGCAGTGAAAGTCCGGTCTATGGCTACACCTTC	CASSESPVYGYTF